The 19 T cell receptor beta chains reported below all come from one sample, sequenced in a study of T cells in localized non-small cell lung cancer. Using immunoSEQ multiplex PCR, the repertoire was profiled, and TCRdb retains in-frame clones only, with some absent. There are under 6,000 clones in the sample; roughly 88% occur only once, and about three fifths lies in the top ten. This specimen was peripheral blood mononuclear cells, taken before any cancer treatment. The receptors here all came from a female donor older than 55 with stage II lung adenocarcinoma.

The rearrangement uses TRBV19 and TRBJ2-2, with D uncertain. The V end lost 0 bases, the J end lost 7 bases, and 3 bases lay between the germline ends. CDR1 LNHDA and CDR2 SQIVND come from the germline V gene (reference sequence). The CDR3 extends over 12 amino acids. CDR3 sequence (DNA): TGTGCCAGTAGTATAGATAACGGGGAGCTGTTTTTT. Its protein product is CASSIDNGELFF.

This chain joins TRBV11-1 and TRBJ2-3; tentatively, D is TRBD2 (7 bases). V lost 5 bases and J lost 5, with 23 bases in between. Germline V gene data show CDR1 as SGHAT and CDR2 as FQDESV (reference sequence). The CDR3 runs 17 residues. The CDR3 bases are TGTGCCAGCAGCCCGGGGGGCAGGGTAGGGTTCCAAGATACGCAGTATTTT. This translates into CASSPGGRVGFQDTQYF.

The chain couples TRBV28 to TRBJ2-3; 8 positions match TRBD1. The CDR3 is 15 amino acids. V was pared by 6 bases and J by 3 bases, with 8 bases of the junction left unmatched. Germline CDR1 MDHEN, CDR2 SYDVKM. CDR3 region: CASRIQGEGTDTQYF. The CDR3 nucleotides read TGTGCCAGCAGGATACAGGGGGAAGGGACAGATACGCAGTATTTT.

The J gene is TRBJ2-7, the V gene TRBV6-5; D is possibly TRBD2 (6 bases). Deletions cut 0 bases from V and 6 bases from J, with 12 bases between. Germline loops: CDR1 MNHEY, CDR2 SVGAGI. This CDR3 has 14 residues. The CDR3 spells CASSYSMEGSEQYF. The CDR3 bases are TGTGCCAGCAGTTACTCGATGGAGGGGAGCGAGCAGTACTTC.

V usage is TRBV6-5 and J usage is TRBJ2-7, with TRBD2 as a possible D gene (6 bases). Trimming cost V 6 bases and J 2 bases, with 14 bases left between them. The CDR3 has 14 residues. CDR1 is MNHEY, CDR2 SVGAGI, per germline. CDR3 sequence (DNA): TGTGCCAGCAGCCGGATGGGGAGGCCCTACGAGCAGTACGTC. It specifies CASSRMGRPYEQYV.

The chain combines TRBV27 with TRBJ2-1; 8 bases match TRBD1. The ends lost 5 bases at V and 9 bases at J; junction bases unmatched: 9. The CDR3 is 14 residues long. Germline V gene sequence: CDR1 MNHEY, CDR2 SMNVEV (reference sequence). The CDR3 sequence: CASSPRTGHPEQFF. CDR3 in DNA: TGTGCCAGCAGTCCCCGGACAGGGCATCCTGAGCAGTTCTTC.

The table lists this clone with a count of one. This CDR3 is CASRPTGVTGELFF. CDR3 sequence (DNA): TGTGCCAGCAGGCCGACAGGGGTCACCGGGGAGCTGTTTTTT. The chain recombines TRBV13 with TRBJ2-2; 8 nucleotides align to TRBD1. After removal of 6 bases from V and 4 bases from J, the junction contained 4 bases not matched to a gene. The CDR3 is made up of 14 amino acids. In germline, CDR1 is PRHDT, CDR2 FYEKMQ (reference sequence).

CDR3 nucleotides: TGTGCCAGTAGTATACCCGTGGGTGAAAAACTGTTTTTT. Translation: CASSIPVGEKLFF. The chain combines TRBV19 with TRBJ1-4; no reliable D call. Per the germline V gene, CDR1 is LNHDA and CDR2 is SQIVND (reference sequence). The CDR3 totals 13 residues. Trimming shortened V by 2 bases and J by 7 bases, and 8 bases separated the two germline ends.

CDR3 sequence reads: CAISELAGDPSTDTQYF. The CDR3, as DNA: TGTGCCATCAGTGAACTAGCGGGGGACCCTAGCACAGATACGCAGTATTTT. The rearrangement joins TRBV10-3 to TRBJ2-3, with 11 bases identical to TRBD2. V trimming: 3 bases; J trimming: 0 bases; junction bases outside the gene matches: 5. CDR3 length equals 17 residues. Germline values: CDR1 ENHRY, CDR2 SYGVKD.

The chain is built from TRBV18 and TRBJ2-2; no clear D gene. This CDR3 region has 15 residues. V shed 0 bases and J shed 5 bases, with 10 bases lying between them. The germline V gene has CDR1 KGHSH and CDR2 LQKENI. CDR3 DNA sequence: TGTGCCAGCTCACCACCCTCCCGGCCGACCGGGGAGCTGTTTTTT. Protein: CASSPPSRPTGELFF.

The chain uses TRBV15 and TRBJ2-7; D assignment may be TRBD1 or TRBD2 (6 bases each). V was cut by 0 bases and J by 0 bases, with 12 bases left in between. CDR1 is LNHNV and CDR2 is YYDKDF in the germline V gene (reference sequence). CDR3 length equals 16 residues. The CDR3 DNA is TGTGCCACCAGCAGAGATAGGGGGACTGGCTCCTACGAGCAGTACTTC. Translating it yields CATSRDRGTGSYEQYF.

The CDR3 is CASSSDRGTGNQPQHF. DNA of the CDR3: TGTGCCAGCAGTTCGGACAGGGGTACGGGCAATCAGCCCCAGCATTTT. This sequence joins TRBV6-5 and TRBJ1-5, with 9 bases fitting TRBD1. Trimming at V came to 4 bases and at J to 2 bases, leaving 6 bases not matched to a gene. This CDR3 region has 16 residues. Germline CDR1 MNHEY, CDR2 SVGAGI.

The V and J genes are TRBV29-1 and TRBJ2-1; the D gene is possibly TRBD2 (5 bases). This CDR3 is built from 14 residues. The V gene lost 1 base and the J gene lost 6 bases, with 13 bases spanning the gap. The germline V gene has CDR1 SQVTM and CDR2 ANQGSEA. The CDR3: CSVEGSPRVNEQFF. The CDR3 coding sequence is TGCAGCGTTGAAGGGTCGCCGCGGGTCAATGAGCAGTTCTTC.

The rearrangement joins TRBV4-1 to TRBJ2-1, with TRBD2 identical over 14 bases. This CDR3 contains 19 residues. The trim removed 4 bases at V and 3 bases at J, leaving 11 bases unmatched. Per the germline V gene, CDR1 is MGHRA and CDR2 is YSYEKL. The CDR3 DNA sequence: TGCGCCAGCAGCCTTCACACTCGACTAGCGGGGGGGAACTACAATGAGCAGTTCTTC. Translating gives CASSLHTRLAGGNYNEQFF.

This clone was observed once. This rearrangement joins TRBV5-8 to TRBJ1-2; weak D call: TRBD1 (6 bases). From germline, CDR1 is SGHTS and CDR2 YDEGEE. Trimming cost V 0 bases and J 7 bases, with 19 bases left between them. The CDR3 has 16 residues. CDR3: CASSLETTDWGAGYTF. Written as DNA, the CDR3 is TGTGCCAGCAGCTTGGAAACGACTGATTGGGGGGCTGGCTACACCTTC.

The V call is TRBV4-1, the J call TRBJ2-7, with 7 bases identical to TRBD1. The junction had 15 bases not matched to a gene; V was cut back by 1 base and J by 6 bases. Germline V gene sequence: CDR1 MGHRA, CDR2 YSYEKL. This CDR3 comprises 17 residues. CDR3: CASSQAHHLRDSREQYV. The CDR3, as DNA: TGCGCCAGCAGCCAAGCTCATCACCTCAGGGACAGCCGCGAGCAGTACGTC.

The chain uses TRBV5-1 and TRBJ2-5; D might be TRBD1 (5 bases). Trimming took off 1 base at V and 2 bases at J, with 9 bases between the two ends. The CDR3 spans 14 residues. Germline-derived CDR1 and CDR2 are SGHRS and YFSETQ. The CDR3: CASSLWGPQETQYF. CDR3 in DNA: TGCGCCAGCAGCTTGTGGGGCCCGCAAGAGACCCAGTACTTC.

The rearrangement links TRBV2 to TRBJ1-3; 11 bases match TRBD1. Trimming cost V 7 bases and J 8 bases; bases outside gene matches: 7. The germline V gene has CDR1 SNHLY and CDR2 FYNNEI. This CDR3 region has 14 residues. The CDR3 DNA reads TGTGCCAGCATCCGGGACAGGGGGAAGGACACCATATATTTT. As protein: CASIRDRGKDTIYF.

The rearrangement links TRBV4-2 to TRBJ2-2; D is possibly TRBD1 (6 bases). The CDR3 is 16 residues long. Trimming shortened V by 0 bases and J by 5 bases, and 13 bases separated the two germline ends. CDR1 is LGHNA and CDR2 is YNFKEQ in the germline V gene. CDR3 loop: CASSQEGQGRTGELFF. DNA for the CDR3: TGTGCCAGCAGCCAAGAGGGGCAGGGGCGGACCGGGGAGCTGTTTTTT.